A single sample gave rise to the 8 T cell receptor beta chains below, sequenced in a study of long-term antiretroviral therapy in people with HIV. Runs used v3.0 of the immunoSEQ assay and were done at survey level. The protocol was immunoSEQ multiplex PCR, while the TCRdb copy is restricted to in-frame clones and leaves out a portion. The sample lists 20,000 to 30,000 clones, roughly 85% occurring once. The sample consisted of unsorted PBMCs, taken 1.2 years after starting antiretroviral therapy. The source is a woman in her thirties or forties with HIV.

This chain joins TRBV2 and TRBJ2-3, with TRBD2 matching 11 bases. The germline gives CDR1 SNHLY, CDR2 FYNNEI. The CDR3 is made up of 16 amino acids. V gave up 0 bases and J gave up 5 bases; unmatched junction bases: 4. The CDR3 nucleotides are TGTGCCAGCAGTGAAGCGCTAGCGGGAGGAGAAGATACGCAGTATTTT. Translating it yields CASSEALAGGEDTQYF.

This rearrangement joins TRBV30 to TRBJ2-4; D is tentatively TRBD1 or TRBD2 (5 bases each). There are 13 residues in the CDR3. Germline V CDR1 and CDR2: GTSNPN, SVGIG (reference sequence). Trimming shortened V by 2 bases and J by 11 bases, and 16 bases separated the two germline ends. CDR3 in DNA: TGTGCCTGGAGTCTCCGGGACCACCTATTTCAGTACTTC. This gives the protein CAWSLRDHLFQYF.

The chain employs TRBV4-3 and TRBJ2-3; the match to TRBD2 covers 7 bases. Unmatched junction bases numbered 1, after V lost 1 base and J lost 0 bases. The germline V gene has CDR1 LGHNA and CDR2 YSLEER. The CDR3 runs to 15 residues. The CDR3 bases are TGCGCCAGCAGCCAAGCCGGGGGGAGCACAGATACGCAGTATTTT. Translation gives CASSQAGGSTDTQYF.

This rearrangement joins TRBV19 to TRBJ1-5; D is undetermined. V lost 4 bases, J lost 7 bases, and 8 bases lay in between. The CDR3 is 12 amino acids. CDR1 LNHDA and CDR2 SQIVND come from the germline V gene (reference sequence). The CDR3 nucleotides read TGTGCCAGTAGTACCAACCTACAGCCCCAGCATTTT. It specifies CASSTNLQPQHF. Variable domain in full (rest from reference TRBV19 and TRBJ1-5): DGGITQSPKYLFRKEGQNVTLSCEQNLNHDAMYWYRQDPGQGLRLIYYSQIVNDFQKGDIAEGYSVSREKKESFPLTVTSAQKNPTAFYLCASSTNLQPQHFGDGTRLSIL.

V gene TRBV10-3 combines with J gene TRBJ1-2, with 8 bases lining up with TRBD1. Germline trimming cut 8 bases from V and 1 base from J; bases unmatched to any gene: 6. Germline CDR1 and CDR2: ENHRY and SYGVKD. The CDR3 totals 14 residues. In nucleotides, the CDR3 is TGTGCCATCGCCGCGGGACAGGATAACTATGGCTACACCTTC. This translates into CAIAAGQDNYGYTF.

The rearrangement links TRBV15 to TRBJ2-3; 7 bases agree with TRBD2. The CDR3 runs 16 residues. CDR1 is LNHNV and CDR2 is YYDKDF in the germline V gene (reference sequence). V dropped 1 base and J dropped 5; count of bases not matched to a gene: 9. The CDR3 spells CATSRGGTTRGDTQYF. For the CDR3, the DNA is TGTGCCACCAGCAGAGGGGGGACTACCCGAGGAGATACGCAGTATTTT.

The sample holds one count of this clone. V gene TRBV10-3 combines with J gene TRBJ2-6; 8 nucleotides match TRBD1. Germline V gives CDR1 ENHRY, CDR2 SYGVKD. Germline trimming cut 6 bases from V and 3 bases from J; bases unmatched to any gene: 4. This CDR3 region has 15 residues. This CDR3 is CAISQGAHGANVLTF. The CDR3 DNA follows: TGTGCCATCAGCCAGGGGGCGCATGGGGCCAACGTCCTGACTTTC.

The rearrangement links TRBV6-6 to TRBJ2-2, with D possibly being TRBD1 (6 bases). V was trimmed by 6 bases and J by 0 bases, leaving 11 bases between them. Germline CDR1 and CDR2: MNHNY and SVGAGI (reference sequence). The CDR3 is 15 amino acids. CDR3 in amino acids: CASSPGQSNTGELFF. In DNA, the CDR3 is TGTGCCAGCAGCCCCGGACAGTCGAACACCGGGGAGCTGTTTTTT.